The 7 T cell receptor beta chains listed next were all sequenced from one sample in a study of beta chain features in type 1 diabetes. All of the isolated RNA was reverse transcribed, so expressed TCRB transcripts were sequenced. Clones were sequenced by immunoSEQ multiplex PCR, and TCRdb holds only the in-frame ones, with some missing. The data hold 900,000 or so clones, with about 17% observed a single time. Sequencing was carried out using naive CD4+ T cells from blood. These receptors were collected from a woman younger than 30 in good health.

This clone has more than one count but fewer than ten. V gene TRBV6-6 combines with J gene TRBJ1-2, with D perhaps TRBD1 (5 bases). The CDR3 totals 13 residues. Per the germline V gene, CDR1 is MNHNY and CDR2 is SVGAGI (reference sequence). With 8 bases removed from V and 8 bases from J, the gap between germline ends came to 18 bases. The CDR3 DNA is TGTGCCAGCCTCTCCTGGACGAAGGGGGGCTACACCTTC. Its protein is CASLSWTKGGYTF.

The rearrangement links TRBV10-3 to TRBJ1-1; D gene uncertain. With 0 bases removed from V and 7 bases from J, the gap between germline ends came to 6 bases. CDR3 length equals 12 residues. Germline CDR1 is ENHRY and CDR2 is SYGVKD. The CDR3 DNA follows: TGTGCCATCAGTGAGTCAAGGGTTGAAGCTTTCTTT. Amino acids: CAISESRVEAFF.

This clone was seen more than once but under ten times. This chain connects TRBV29-1 to TRBJ2-3; 7 bases align to TRBD2. CDR1 and CDR2 (germline): SQVTM, ANQGSEA. This CDR3 has 14 amino acids. V trimming: 4 bases; J trimming: 2 bases; junction bases outside the gene matches: 6. The CDR3 sequence: CSVGRLAITDTQYF. DNA for the CDR3: TGCAGCGTTGGTAGACTAGCAATCACAGATACGCAGTATTTT.

There are a few counts of this clone. J is TRBJ2-2 and V is TRBV18, with TRBD1 matching 10 bases. CDR1 is KGHSH, CDR2 LQKENI, per germline. CDR3 length: 16 residues. The junction had 5 bases not matched to a gene; V was cut back by 5 bases and J by 2 bases. CDR3 in amino acids: CASSTDRGHNTGELFF. The CDR3 DNA reads as TGTGCCAGCTCAACCGACAGGGGGCATAACACCGGGGAGCTGTTTTTT.

Comments on this clone: Other nucleotide sequences in the sample specify the same CDR3. The gene calls are TRBV6-1 and TRBJ2-7; no clear D gene. Between the trimmed V and J ends, which lost 0 bases and 0 bases, there was a span of 6 bases. CDR1 is MNHNS, CDR2 SASEGT, per germline. The CDR3 contains 14 residues. CDR3 amino acids: CASSEAGNSYEQYF. The CDR3 DNA follows: TGTGCCAGCAGTGAAGCAGGGAACTCCTACGAGCAGTACTTC.

This chain connects TRBV9 to TRBJ2-2; D may be TRBD1 (6 bases). The germline V gene has CDR1 SGDLS and CDR2 YYNGEE. V was clipped by 3 bases and J by 4 bases, with 13 bases between them. CDR3 length equals 15 residues. Here the CDR3 DNA reads TGTGCCAGCAGCGATACAGGGTACCGCACCGGGGAGCTGTTTTTT. This encodes CASSDTGYRTGELFF.

V and J are TRBV5-5 and TRBJ1-2; TRBD1 is a possible D gene (5 bases). The V gene lost 5 bases and the J gene lost 10 bases, with 18 bases spanning the gap. Per germline, CDR1 SGHKS and CDR2 YYEKEE (reference sequence). CDR3 length: 13 residues. CDR3 coding DNA: TGTGCCAGCAGTCTGAGCCCGGACAACGACTACACCTTC. Its translation: CASSLSPDNDYTF.